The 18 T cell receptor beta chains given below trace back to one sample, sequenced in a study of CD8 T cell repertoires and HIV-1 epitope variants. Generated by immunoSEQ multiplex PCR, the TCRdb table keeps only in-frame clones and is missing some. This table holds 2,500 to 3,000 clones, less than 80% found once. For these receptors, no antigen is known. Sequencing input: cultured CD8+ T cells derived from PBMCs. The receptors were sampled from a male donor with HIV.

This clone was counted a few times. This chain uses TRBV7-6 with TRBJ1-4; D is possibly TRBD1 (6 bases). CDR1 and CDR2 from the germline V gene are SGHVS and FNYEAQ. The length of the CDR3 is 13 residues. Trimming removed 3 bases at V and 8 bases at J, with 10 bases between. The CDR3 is CASSFIGGEKLFF. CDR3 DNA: TGTGCCAGCAGCTTTATAGGGGGAGAAAAACTGTTTTTT.

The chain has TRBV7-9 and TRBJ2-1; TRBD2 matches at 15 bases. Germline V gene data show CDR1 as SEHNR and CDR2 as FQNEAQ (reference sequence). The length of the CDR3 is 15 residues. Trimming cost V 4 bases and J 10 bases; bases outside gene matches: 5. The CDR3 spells CASSWTSGRASEQFF. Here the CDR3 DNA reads TGTGCCAGCAGCTGGACTAGCGGGAGGGCCAGCGAGCAGTTCTTC.

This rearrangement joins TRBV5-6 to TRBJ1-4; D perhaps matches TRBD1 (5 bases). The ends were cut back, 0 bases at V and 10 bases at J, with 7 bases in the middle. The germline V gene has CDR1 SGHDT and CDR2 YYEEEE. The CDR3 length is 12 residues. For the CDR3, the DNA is TGTGCCAGCAGCTTGGGAGGGGCAAAACTGTTTTTT. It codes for CASSLGGAKLFF.

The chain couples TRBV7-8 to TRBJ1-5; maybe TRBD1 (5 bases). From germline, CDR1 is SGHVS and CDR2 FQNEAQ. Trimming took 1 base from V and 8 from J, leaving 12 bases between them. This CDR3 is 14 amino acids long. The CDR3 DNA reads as TGTGCCAGCAGCTTAGTGGGGACGGCGGAGCCCCAGCATTTT. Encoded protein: CASSLVGTAEPQHF.

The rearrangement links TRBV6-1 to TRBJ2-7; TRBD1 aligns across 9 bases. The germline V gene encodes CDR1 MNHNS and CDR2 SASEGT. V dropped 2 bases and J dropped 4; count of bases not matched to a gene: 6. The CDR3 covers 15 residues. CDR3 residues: CASSESGTGLYEQYF. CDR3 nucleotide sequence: TGTGCCAGCAGTGAATCCGGGACAGGGCTATACGAGCAGTACTTC.

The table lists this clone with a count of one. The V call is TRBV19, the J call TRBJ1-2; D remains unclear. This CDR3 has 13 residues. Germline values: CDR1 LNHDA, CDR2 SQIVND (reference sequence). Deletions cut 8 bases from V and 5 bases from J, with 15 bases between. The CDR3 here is CASGAAPAYGYTF. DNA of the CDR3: TGTGCCAGTGGCGCGGCGCCAGCATATGGCTACACCTTC.

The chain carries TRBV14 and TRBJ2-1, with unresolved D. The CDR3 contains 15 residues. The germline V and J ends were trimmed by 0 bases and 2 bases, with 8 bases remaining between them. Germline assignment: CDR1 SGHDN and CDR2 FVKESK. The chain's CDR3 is CASSQDRKPYNEQFF. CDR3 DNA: TGTGCCAGCAGCCAAGATCGGAAGCCCTACAATGAGCAGTTCTTC.

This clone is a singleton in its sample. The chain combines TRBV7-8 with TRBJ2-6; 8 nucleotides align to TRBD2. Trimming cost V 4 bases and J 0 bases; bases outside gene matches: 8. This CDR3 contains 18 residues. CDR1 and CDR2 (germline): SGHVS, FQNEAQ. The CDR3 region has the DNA TGTGCCAGCAGCTCCCCGGGACTAGACTTCTCTGGGGCCAACGTCCTGACTTTC. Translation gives CASSSPGLDFSGANVLTF. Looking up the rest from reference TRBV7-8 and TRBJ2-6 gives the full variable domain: GAGVSQSPRYKVAKRGQDVALRCDPISGHVSLFWYQQALGQGPEFLTYFQNEAQLDKSGLPSDRFFAERPEGSVSTLKIQRTQQEDSAVYLCASSSPGLDFSGANVLTFGAGSRLTVL.

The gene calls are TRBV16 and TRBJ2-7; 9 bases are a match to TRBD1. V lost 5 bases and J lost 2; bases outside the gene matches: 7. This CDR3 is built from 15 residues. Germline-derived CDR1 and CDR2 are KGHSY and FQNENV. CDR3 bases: TGTGCCAGCAGCAAACCGGACAGGGGAACCTACGAGCAGTACTTC. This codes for CASSKPDRGTYEQYF.

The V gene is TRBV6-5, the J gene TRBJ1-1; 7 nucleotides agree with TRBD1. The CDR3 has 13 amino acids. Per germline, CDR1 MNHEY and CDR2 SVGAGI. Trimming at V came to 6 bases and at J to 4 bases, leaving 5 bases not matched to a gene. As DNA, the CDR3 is TGTGCCAGCAGCTTACAGGGGCCCACTGAAGCTTTCTTT. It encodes CASSLQGPTEAFF.

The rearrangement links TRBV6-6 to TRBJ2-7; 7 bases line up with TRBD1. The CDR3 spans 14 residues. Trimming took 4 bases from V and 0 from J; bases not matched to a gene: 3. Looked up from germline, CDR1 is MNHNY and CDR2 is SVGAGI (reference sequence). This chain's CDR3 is CASSLTGSSYEQYF. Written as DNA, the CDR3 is TGTGCCAGCAGTTTGACAGGGAGCTCCTACGAGCAGTACTTC.

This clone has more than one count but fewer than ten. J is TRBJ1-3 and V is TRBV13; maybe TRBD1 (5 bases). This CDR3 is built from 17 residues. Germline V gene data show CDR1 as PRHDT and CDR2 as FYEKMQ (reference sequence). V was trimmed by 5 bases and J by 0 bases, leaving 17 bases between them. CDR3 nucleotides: TGTGCCAGCAGCGGTGGATTTGGGGCTAGCTCTGGAAACACCATATATTTT. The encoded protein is CASSGGFGASSGNTIYF.

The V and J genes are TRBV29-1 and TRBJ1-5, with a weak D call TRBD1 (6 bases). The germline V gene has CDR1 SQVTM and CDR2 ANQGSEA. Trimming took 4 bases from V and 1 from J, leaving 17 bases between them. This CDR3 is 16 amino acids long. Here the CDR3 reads CSVGGGIDRSNQPQHF. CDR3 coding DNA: TGCAGCGTTGGGGGGGGGATCGACAGGAGCAATCAGCCCCAGCATTTT.

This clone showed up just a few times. The CDR3 reads CASSPGAITYEQYF. CDR3 sequence (DNA): TGTGCCAGCAGCCCCGGGGCGATTACCTACGAGCAGTACTTC. The chain combines TRBV6-6 with TRBJ2-7, with D possibly called TRBD1 or TRBD2 (5 bases each). The CDR3 loop spans 14 amino acids. Germline CDR1 MNHNY, CDR2 SVGAGI (reference sequence). The V end lost 6 bases, the J end lost 2 bases, and 14 bases lay between the germline ends.

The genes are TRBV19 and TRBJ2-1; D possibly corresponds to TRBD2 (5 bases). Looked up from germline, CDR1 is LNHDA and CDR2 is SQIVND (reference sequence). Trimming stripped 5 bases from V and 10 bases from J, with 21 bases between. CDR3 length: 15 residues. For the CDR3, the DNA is TGTGCCAGTAGTTTCACCCCCTGGTCCTGGGAGGAGCAGTTCTTC. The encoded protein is CASSFTPWSWEEQFF.

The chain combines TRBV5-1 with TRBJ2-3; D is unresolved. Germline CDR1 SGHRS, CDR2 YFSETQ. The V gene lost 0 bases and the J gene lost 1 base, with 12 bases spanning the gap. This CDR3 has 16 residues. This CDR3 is CASSLEPRSGTDTQYF. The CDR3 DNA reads TGCGCCAGCAGCTTGGAACCGAGGTCGGGCACAGATACGCAGTATTTT.

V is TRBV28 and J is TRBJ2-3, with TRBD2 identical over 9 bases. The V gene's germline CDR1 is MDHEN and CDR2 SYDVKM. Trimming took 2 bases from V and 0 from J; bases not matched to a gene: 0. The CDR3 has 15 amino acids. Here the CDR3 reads CASSLAGGSTDTQYF. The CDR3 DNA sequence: TGTGCCAGCAGTTTAGCGGGAGGGAGCACAGATACGCAGTATTTT.

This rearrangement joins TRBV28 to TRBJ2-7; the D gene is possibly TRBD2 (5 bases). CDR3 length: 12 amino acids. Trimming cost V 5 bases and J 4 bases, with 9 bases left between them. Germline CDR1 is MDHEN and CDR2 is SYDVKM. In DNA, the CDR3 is TGTGCCAGCAGTCTCTCGGGATACGAGCAGTACTTC. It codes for CASSLSGYEQYF.